The clone carrying this T cell receptor (beta chain) was found a few times. Antigen specificity is unknown. CDR1 and CDR2 (germline): SGHDN, FVKESK. The J segment lost 6 bases and the V segment lost 6 bases, leaving 2 bases of the junction unmatched. The CDR3 consists of 13 residues. This entry is derived from a study of STAT3 mutations in large granular lymphocyte leukemia. Overall study: Over half of T-LGLL patients had one or more immunosuppressive regimens.

Regarding the study as a whole: In T-cell large granular lymphocyte leukemia, about half of patients showed multiple immunodominant subclonotypes. Suggested: STAT3 mutation was not the ancestral event for these clonal expansions. In about 30% of the 18 patients, new TCR clonotypes emerged after therapy. Clonal expansion was inferred from other time points because no sample existed at each clone's first appearance.

The protocol was immunoSEQ multiplex PCR, while the TCRdb copy is restricted to in-frame clones and leaves out a portion. The data contain over 2,000 clones, 53% of them seen just once; the ten biggest clones take up approximately 75%. This clonotype originated in a man aged 55 to 69 with T-cell large granular lymphocyte leukemia. Some clones in this sample may be carry-over from other donors' samples. Sequenced input: peripheral blood mononuclear cells. The V call is TRBV14, the J call TRBJ2-2; 9 bases match TRBD2. CDR3 DNA sequence: TGTGCCAGCAGGTCTAGCGGGGCCGGGGAGCTGTTTTTT. This translates into CASRSSGAGELFF.